The sequence of this T cell receptor (beta chain) was determined in a study of T-cell reconstitution after alpha-beta-depleted transplantation in children (dated by TCRdb to 2016 to 2018). Regarding the complete study: Using TCR repertoire profiling, the study followed T-cell immune reconstitution in a quantitative way in children after TCRalphabeta/CD19-depleted allogeneic hematopoietic cell transplantation.

Study-wide findings and limitations: About two months after transplant, the apparently early recovery of alphabetaT-cell counts reportedly depended on just several hundred clones that had expanded rapidly and came from non-depleted graft cells. In some patients, high TCRbeta diversity at day 60 was attributed to recipient T cells and intrathymic progenitors that had survived conditioning. Over the following months the frequencies of hyperexpanded clones went down, and after one year T-cell counts and TCRbeta diversity were mostly credited to newly produced T cells.

Receptor amplification or capture employed PCR. TCRdb records Illumina HiSeq 2500 as the sequencer. TCR library preparation used molecular barcoding, with unique molecular identifiers applied to normalize quantification of the TCRbeta repertoire. TCRdb reprocessing: public reads trimmed at Q25 with fastp, clones called with MiXCR, in-frame beta chains kept. All rows with the same CDR3 protein become a single entry with the most common DNA and genes. The sample yields 250,000 to 300,000 distinct CDR3 sequences; around 7.3% were counted once. The top ten clonotypes cover approximately 9% of the sample. Relative to germline, V is 0 bases shorter and J is 6 bases shorter, with 18 bases between their ends. The CDR3 covers 16 residues, taking in both the cysteine and the phenylalanine. Of all the DNA, just the CDR3 is kept, 48 bases in frame from base 1. CDR1 and CDR2, per the germline V gene, are SGDLS and YYNGEE.

In this sample, this clonotype turned up many times. Its antigen is not yet known. No qualities accompany the bases; no much larger clone lies one base away. The sample's treatment or condition label, decoded: allogeneic hematopoietic cell transplantation with graft depleted of TCRalphabeta T cells and CD19 B cells. TCRalphabeta/CD19-depleted allogeneic hematopoietic cell grafts were given to the transplant recipients, all of whom were children. Specimen: peripheral blood, collected 360 days after TCRalphabeta/CD19-depleted stem cell transplant. The origin of this receptor is a female patient between 2 and 10 years old who had a stem cell transplant for Fanconi anemia, so the T cells may come from the graft donor. The sequence is built from TRBV9 and TRBJ2-5; the D element might be TRBD1 or TRBD2, as each aligns at 6 bases. The CDR3 sequence is CASSVDEEGDKKTQYF. Here is the DNA: TGTGCCAGCAGCGTAGACGAGGAGGGGGACAAGAAGACCCAGTACTTC.